Below, 21 T cell receptor beta chains from the same sample are listed, as sequenced in a study of cytomegalovirus exposure and HLA in healthy donors. TCRdb keeps only in-frame clones here, not all; method: immunoSEQ multiplex PCR. The sample carries roughly 100,000 clones, around 84% recorded once. Material for sequencing was PBMCs. The receptors come from a man aged 18 to 30 in good health and CMV-seropositive.

The chain employs TRBV6-4 and TRBJ1-1, with 12 bases identical to TRBD1. The J segment lost 1 base and the V segment lost 6 bases, leaving 9 bases of the junction unmatched. The germline V gene has CDR1 MRHNA and CDR2 SNTAGT. CDR3 length: 17 residues. The CDR3 DNA follows: TGTGCCAGCAGCCCCGTCCCGGGACAGGGGGCGAACACTGAAGCTTTCTTT. Translation: CASSPVPGQGANTEAFF.

The chain carries TRBV27 and TRBJ2-1; D is possibly TRBD2 (5 bases). V shed 0 bases and J shed 11 bases, with 11 bases lying between them. This CDR3 has 13 residues. CDR1 is MNHEY and CDR2 is SMNVEV in the germline V gene (reference sequence). CDR3 residues: CASSLSPRGQQFF. As DNA, the CDR3 is TGTGCCAGCAGTTTATCTCCGAGAGGGCAGCAGTTCTTC.

The chain carries TRBV6-1 and TRBJ1-4, with TRBD1 matching 7 bases. V gave up 1 base and J gave up 6 bases; unmatched junction bases: 5. CDR3 length: 15 amino acids. CDR1 is MNHNS, CDR2 SASEGT, per germline. The CDR3 DNA follows: TGTGCCAGCAGTGAAGATTCAGGGGGATATGAAAAACTGTTTTTT. Translating gives CASSEDSGGYEKLFF.

The gene calls are TRBV5-6 and TRBJ2-7; 12 bases align to TRBD2. Germline V gene data show CDR1 as SGHDT and CDR2 as YYEEEE. Trimming cost V 1 base and J 7 bases; bases outside gene matches: 3. This CDR3 spans 14 amino acids. CDR3 amino acids: CASSLTSGRPEQYV. In DNA, the CDR3 is TGTGCCAGCAGCTTGACTAGCGGGAGGCCAGAGCAGTACGTC.

This rearrangement joins TRBV27 to TRBJ2-7; TRBD1 matches 7 bases. The V gene's germline CDR1 is MNHEY and CDR2 SMNVEV (reference sequence). The V segment lost 3 bases and the J segment 2 bases; nucleotides outside the gene matches: 7. The CDR3 is 15 residues long. For the CDR3, the DNA is TGTGCCAGCAGTTTCTCATACGGGACAGCCTACGAGCAGTACTTC. This translates into CASSFSYGTAYEQYF.

CDR3 DNA: TGTGCCATCAGCCCAGGAAGGCTACCGTCTGGAAACACCATATATTTT. Translating gives CAISPGRLPSGNTIYF. The chain recombines TRBV10-3 with TRBJ1-3; D gene uncertain. The CDR3 runs to 16 residues. CDR1 and CDR2 from the germline V gene are ENHRY and SYGVKD. V was shortened by 6 bases and J by 1 base, with 16 bases between the two germline ends.

The CDR3 nucleotides are TGCAGCGTTGAAGACGGAAGACAGGCGAAGTGGGAGACCCAGTACTTC. Its translation: CSVEDGRQAKWETQYF. The chain carries TRBV29-1 and TRBJ2-5; D might be TRBD1 (6 bases). This CDR3 region has 16 residues. Per germline, CDR1 SQVTM and CDR2 ANQGSEA. V was trimmed by 0 bases and J by 5 bases, leaving 19 bases between them.

The genes are TRBV10-1 and TRBJ2-1; maybe TRBD1 (6 bases). Deletions cut 3 bases from V and 5 bases from J, with 11 bases between. Germline CDR1 reads WNHNN; CDR2 reads SYGVQD (reference sequence). The CDR3 has 14 residues. The CDR3 DNA sequence: TGCGCCAGCAGTGACCGAGGGGGACACAATGAGCAGTTCTTC. Its translation is CASSDRGGHNEQFF.

The rearrangement joins TRBV2 to TRBJ2-7; D is possibly TRBD2 (5 bases). V shed 3 bases and J shed 0 bases, with 9 bases lying between them. The length of the CDR3 is 14 residues. The germline CDR1 and CDR2 sequences are SNHLY and FYNNEI. CDR3 sequence: CASSEDLISYEQYF. In DNA, the CDR3 is TGTGCCAGCAGTGAGGACTTGATCTCCTACGAGCAGTACTTC.

The V gene is TRBV5-1, the J gene TRBJ1-2, with 9 bases aligning to TRBD1. CDR3 length: 14 residues. The V segment lost 3 bases and the J segment 8 bases; nucleotides outside the gene matches: 8. The germline V gene encodes CDR1 SGHRS and CDR2 YFSETQ. CDR3: CASSSGTGSRGYTF. CDR3 nucleotide sequence: TGCGCCAGCAGCTCCGGGACAGGGTCGCGCGGCTACACCTTC.

This rearrangement joins TRBV7-8 to TRBJ1-2, with 8 bases fitting TRBD1. CDR3 length equals 16 residues. Germline values: CDR1 SGHVS, CDR2 FQNEAQ. J gave up 4 bases and V 1 base, and 8 bases lay outside the gene matches. The chain's CDR3 is CASSLGVTGASYGYTF. Here the CDR3 DNA reads TGTGCCAGCAGCTTAGGGGTGACAGGGGCCAGCTATGGCTACACCTTC.

The chain recombines TRBV9 with TRBJ2-7; TRBD2 matches at 8 bases. The CDR3 sequence is 16 residues long. The V segment lost 4 bases and the J segment 6 bases; nucleotides outside the gene matches: 15. CDR1 SGDLS and CDR2 YYNGEE come from the germline V gene. CDR3 in amino acids: CASSPREGTSGSEQYF. For the CDR3, the DNA is TGTGCCAGCAGCCCTAGAGAAGGGACTAGTGGATCCGAGCAGTACTTC.

The V gene is TRBV7-2, the J gene TRBJ2-1; possibly TRBD2 for D (5 bases). Trimming cost V 6 bases and J 0 bases, with 12 bases left between them. Germline values: CDR1 SGHTA, CDR2 FQGNSA. CDR3 size: 15 residues. CDR3 nucleotides: TGTGCCAGCAGGGCTAGCAGAAGCTCCTACAATGAGCAGTTCTTC. This sequence encodes CASRASRSSYNEQFF.

DNA for the CDR3: TGTGCCAGCAGCTTAAATACAGGGATTTCCACAGATACGCAGTATTTT. Amino acids: CASSLNTGISTDTQYF. V usage is TRBV7-8 and J usage is TRBJ2-3, with D possibly being TRBD1 (6 bases). Germline loops: CDR1 SGHVS, CDR2 FQNEAQ. The CDR3 sequence is 16 residues long. The V gene lost 2 bases and the J gene lost 2 bases, with 14 bases spanning the gap.

The chain is built from TRBV7-2 and TRBJ1-2; TRBD1 matches at 8 bases. CDR1 is SGHTA and CDR2 is FQGNSA in the germline V gene. The CDR3 extends over 14 amino acids. The V and J ends lost 2 bases and 4 bases, in that order; junction bases with no gene match: 3. DNA of the CDR3: TGTGCCAGCAGCTTACAGGGGGCTGGCTATGGCTACACCTTC. It yields the protein CASSLQGAGYGYTF.

This rearrangement joins TRBV5-1 to TRBJ2-7; the D gene is possibly TRBD1 (6 bases). Germline-derived CDR1 and CDR2 are SGHRS and YFSETQ. This CDR3 has 14 amino acids. The V gene lost 3 bases and the J gene lost 7 bases, with 17 bases spanning the gap. DNA for the CDR3: TGCGCCAGCAGCTCATTGGGCACAGGGTATGAGCAGTACGTC. Residues: CASSSLGTGYEQYV.

The CDR3 nucleotides read TGTGCTAGTGGTTTGGTGGCAGGGACAGACAGCTCCTACAATGAGCAGTTCTTC. Its protein product is CASGLVAGTDSSYNEQFF. This chain links TRBV12-5 with TRBJ2-1; 7 bases are a match to TRBD1. Germline values: CDR1 LGHNT, CDR2 FRNRAP. V gave up 0 bases and J gave up 0 bases; unmatched junction bases: 8. CDR3 size: 18 residues.

The DNA of the CDR3 is TGTGCCAGCAGCCAAGATGGTACGGGAGTGCTAAGCACAGATACGCAGTATTTT. It specifies CASSQDGTGVLSTDTQYF. V and J are TRBV4-2 and TRBJ2-3; D might be TRBD2 (6 bases). The germline gives CDR1 LGHNA, CDR2 YNFKEQ. Trimming stripped 0 bases from V and 0 bases from J, with 16 bases between. The CDR3 contains 18 residues.

CDR3 in DNA: TGCGCCAGCAGCTTGGCCAAAGGGAGCGGGATGAAGGATACAGATACGCAGTATTTT. Translated: CASSLAKGSGMKDTDTQYF. The chain is built from TRBV5-1 and TRBJ2-3; 7 bases map to TRBD2. CDR1 is SGHRS and CDR2 is YFSETQ in the germline V gene. V trimming: 0 bases; J trimming: 3 bases; junction bases outside the gene matches: 16. This CDR3 region has 19 residues.

The chain joins TRBV28 to TRBJ2-5; no clear D gene. Deletions cut 6 bases from V and 1 base from J, with 12 bases between. The CDR3 sequence is 14 residues long. Per germline, CDR1 MDHEN and CDR2 SYDVKM. The CDR3 protein is CASSPHSFQETQYF. CDR3 sequence (DNA): TGTGCCAGCAGCCCCCACTCTTTCCAAGAGACCCAGTACTTC. The variable domain in full, completed from reference TRBV28 and TRBJ2-5, reads DVKVTQSSRYLVKRTGEKVFLECVQDMDHENMFWYRQDPGLGLRLIYFSYDVKMKEKGDIPEGYSVSREKKERFSLILESASTNQTSMYLCASSPHSFQETQYFGPGTRLLVL.

The CDR3 DNA reads TGTGCCAGCAGCTTAGGAGGGGGCGGCTCAAGTATGAAGACCCAGTACTTC. Encoded protein: CASSLGGGGSSMKTQYF. This chain links TRBV7-2 with TRBJ2-5, with 7 bases that match TRBD1. The CDR3 contains 17 residues. The germline CDR1 and CDR2 sequences are SGHTA and FQGNSA. The ends lost 1 base at V and 6 bases at J; junction bases unmatched: 14.